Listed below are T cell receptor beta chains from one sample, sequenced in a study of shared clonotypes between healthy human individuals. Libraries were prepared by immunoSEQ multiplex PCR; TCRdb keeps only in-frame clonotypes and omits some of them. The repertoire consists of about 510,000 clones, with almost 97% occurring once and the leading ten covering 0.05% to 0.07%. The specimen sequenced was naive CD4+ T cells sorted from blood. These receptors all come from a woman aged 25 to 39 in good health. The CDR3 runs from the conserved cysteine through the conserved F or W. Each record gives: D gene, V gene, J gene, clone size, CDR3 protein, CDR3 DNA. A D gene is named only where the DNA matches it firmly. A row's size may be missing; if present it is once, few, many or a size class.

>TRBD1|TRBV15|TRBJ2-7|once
CATSRDRGQGTYEQYF
TGTGCCACCAGCAGAGATCGAGGACAGGGAACCTACGAGCAGTACTTC
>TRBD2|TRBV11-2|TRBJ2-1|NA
CASSSASGVSYNEQFF
TGTGCCAGCAGCTCCGCTAGCGGGGTCTCCTACAATGAGCAGTTCTTC
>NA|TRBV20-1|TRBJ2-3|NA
CSASRSDTQYF
TGCAGTGCTAGTCGGTCGGATACGCAGTATTTT
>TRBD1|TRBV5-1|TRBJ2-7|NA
CASSRGQEASYEQYF
TGCGCCAGCAGCCGGGGACAGGAGGCATCCTACGAGCAGTACTTC
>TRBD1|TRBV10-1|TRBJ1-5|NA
CASRGQGMGNQPQHF
TGCGCCAGCAGGGGACAGGGGATGGGCAATCAGCCCCAGCATTTT
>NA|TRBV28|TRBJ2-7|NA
CASVERVDSYEQYF
TGTGCCAGTGTGGAGCGAGTGGACTCCTACGAGCAGTACTTC
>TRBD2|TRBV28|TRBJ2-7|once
CASSIGTSGNKYEQYF
TGTGCCAGCAGCATCGGGACTAGCGGGAATAAGTACGAGCAGTACTTC
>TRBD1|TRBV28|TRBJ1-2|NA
CASSSGTGGSGYTF
TGTGCCAGCAGTTCCGGGACAGGGGGTTCGGGCTACACCTTC
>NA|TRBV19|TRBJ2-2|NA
CASSTAGATGELFF
TGTGCCAGTAGTACCGCAGGGGCGACCGGGGAGCTGTTTTTT
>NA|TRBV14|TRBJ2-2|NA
CASSPTRQSGPGELFF
TGTGCCAGCAGCCCAACGAGGCAATCTGGTCCCGGGGAGCTGTTTTTT
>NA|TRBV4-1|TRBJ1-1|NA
CASSPEGNTEAFF
TGCGCCAGCAGCCCGGAAGGGAACACTGAAGCTTTCTTT
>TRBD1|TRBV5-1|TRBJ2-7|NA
CASSSGQGEQYF
TGCGCCAGCAGCTCAGGACAGGGCGAGCAGTACTTC
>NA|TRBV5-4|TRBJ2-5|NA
CASSFTGLETQYF
TGTGCCAGCAGCTTCACGGGTCTAGAGACCCAGTACTTC
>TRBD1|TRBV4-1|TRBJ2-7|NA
CASSHRQGAYEQYF
TGCGCCAGCAGCCACCGACAGGGAGCCTACGAGCAGTACTTC
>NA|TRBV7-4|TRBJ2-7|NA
CASSSDWVRTYEQYF
TGTGCCAGCAGCTCGGACTGGGTTAGAACGTACGAGCAGTACTTC
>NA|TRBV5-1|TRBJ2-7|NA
CASSSGASSYEQYF
TGCGCCAGCAGCTCTGGGGCCAGCTCCTACGAGCAGTACTTC
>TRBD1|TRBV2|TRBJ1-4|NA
CASSENRGLVKLVFF
TGTGCCAGCAGTGAAAACAGGGGGCTGGTAAAGTTAGTGTTTTTT
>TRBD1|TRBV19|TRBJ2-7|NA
CASSITKTGGYEQYF
TGTGCCAGTAGTATAACCAAGACAGGGGGCTACGAGCAGTACTTC
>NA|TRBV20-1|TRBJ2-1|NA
CSAISGAEQFF
TGCAGTGCTATCTCAGGGGCTGAGCAGTTCTTC
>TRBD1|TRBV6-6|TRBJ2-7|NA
CASSYPDRAHEQYF
TGTGCCAGCAGTTACCCGGACAGGGCCCACGAGCAGTACTTC
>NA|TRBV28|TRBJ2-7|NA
CATGAFEQYF
TGTGCCACGGGAGCGTTCGAGCAGTACTTC
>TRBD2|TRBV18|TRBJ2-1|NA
CASSGTSGRTEQFF
TGTGCCAGCTCGGGGACTAGCGGGAGGACCGAGCAGTTCTTC
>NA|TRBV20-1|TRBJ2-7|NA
CSASPVYEQYF
TGCAGTGCTAGCCCCGTCTACGAGCAGTACTTC
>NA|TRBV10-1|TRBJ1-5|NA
CASGAGDQPQHF
TGCGCCAGCGGTGCTGGGGATCAGCCCCAGCATTTT
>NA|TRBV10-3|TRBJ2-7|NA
CAISESVLAPHEQYF
TGTGCCATCAGTGAGTCGGTGCTAGCGCCGCACGAGCAGTACTTC
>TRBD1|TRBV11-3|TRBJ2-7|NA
CASSAPTGGRYEQYF
TGTGCCAGCAGCGCACCGACAGGGGGCAGGTACGAGCAGTACTTC
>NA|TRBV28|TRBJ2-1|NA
CASSLLNEQFF
TGTGCCAGCAGTTTATTAAATGAGCAGTTCTTC
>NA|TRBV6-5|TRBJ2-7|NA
CASSSPGKAPYEQYF
TGTGCCAGCAGTTCCCCCGGCAAGGCCCCCTACGAGCAGTACTTC
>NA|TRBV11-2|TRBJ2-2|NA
CASSLLEKNTGELFF
TGTGCCAGCAGCTTACTGGAGAAAAACACCGGGGAGCTGTTTTTT
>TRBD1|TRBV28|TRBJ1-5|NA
CASSSRWDRGFHSNQPQHF
TGTGCCAGCAGCTCGCGTTGGGACAGGGGCTTTCATAGCAATCAGCCCCAGCATTTT
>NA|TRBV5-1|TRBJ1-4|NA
CASSDTGATNEKLFF
TGCGCCAGCAGCGATACCGGGGCAACTAATGAAAAACTGTTTTTT
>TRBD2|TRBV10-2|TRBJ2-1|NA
CASREGTSGREIF
TGCGCCAGCAGGGAAGGGACTAGCGGGAGGGAGATCTTC
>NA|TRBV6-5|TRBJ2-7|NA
CASSYSGGAHYEQYF
TGTGCCAGCAGTTACTCGGGCGGGGCCCACTACGAGCAGTACTTC
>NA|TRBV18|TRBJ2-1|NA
CASSPGGGYNEQFF
TGTGCCAGCTCACCGGGGGGCGGGTACAATGAGCAGTTCTTC
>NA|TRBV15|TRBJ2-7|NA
CATSRAGTATYEQYF
TGTGCCACCAGCAGAGCGGGGACTGCGACCTACGAGCAGTACTTC
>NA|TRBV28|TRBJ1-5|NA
CASTLGGFSNQPQHF
TGTGCCAGCACCCTAGGAGGGTTTAGCAATCAGCCCCAGCATTTT
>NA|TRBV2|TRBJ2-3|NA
CASMEALSTDTQYF
TGTGCCAGCATGGAGGCTCTAAGCACAGATACGCAGTATTTT
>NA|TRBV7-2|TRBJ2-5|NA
CASSLEGRKETQYF
TGTGCCAGCAGTTTGGAGGGTAGAAAAGAGACCCAGTACTTC
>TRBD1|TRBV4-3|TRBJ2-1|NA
CASSQDRLQFF
TGCGCCAGCAGTCAGGACAGGTTGCAGTTCTTC
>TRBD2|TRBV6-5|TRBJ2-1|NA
CASSPSGRPRNEQFF
TGTGCCAGCAGCCCTAGCGGGAGGCCCCGCAATGAGCAGTTCTTC
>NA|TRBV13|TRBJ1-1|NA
CASTQGRRNTEAFF
TGTGCCAGCACCCAAGGGCGGAGGAACACTGAAGCTTTCTTT
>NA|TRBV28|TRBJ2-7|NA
CASTKTSVRDRTYEQYF
TGTGCCAGCACTAAGACCTCGGTTCGGGACCGAACCTACGAGCAGTACTTC
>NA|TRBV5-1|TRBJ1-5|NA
CASSLGQPDNQPQHF
TGCGCCAGCAGCTTGGGACAGCCGGACAATCAGCCCCAGCATTTT
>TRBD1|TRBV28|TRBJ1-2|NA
CASRTGGSNYGYTF
TGTGCCAGCAGGACAGGGGGTTCTAACTATGGCTACACCTTC
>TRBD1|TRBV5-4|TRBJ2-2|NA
CASSPDRGVTGELFF
TGTGCCAGCAGCCCGGACAGGGGGGTAACCGGGGAGCTGTTTTTT
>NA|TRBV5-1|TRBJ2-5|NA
CASSLGPSRGIQETQYF
TGCGCCAGCAGCCTAGGCCCTTCCAGGGGAATTCAAGAGACCCAGTACTTC
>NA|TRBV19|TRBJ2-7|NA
CASSMPEGVEQYF
TGTGCCAGTAGTATGCCAGAGGGAGTCGAGCAGTACTTC
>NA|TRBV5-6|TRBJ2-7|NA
CASSLVAVPYEQYF
TGTGCCAGCAGCTTGGTTGCCGTCCCCTACGAGCAGTACTTC
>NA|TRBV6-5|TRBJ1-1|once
CASSPGGGRTTEAFF
TGTGCCAGCAGCCCGGGCGGGGGGCGGACCACTGAAGCTTTCTTT
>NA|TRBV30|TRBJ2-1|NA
CAWSSAAGQFF
TGTGCCTGGAGTTCCGCGGCGGGGCAGTTCTTC
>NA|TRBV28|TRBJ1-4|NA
CASSSLEGRVDEKLFF
TGTGCCAGCAGTTCCCTTGAGGGTAGGGTAGATGAAAAACTGTTTTTT
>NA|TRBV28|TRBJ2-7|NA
CASSLAYEQYF
TGTGCCAGCAGTTTAGCCTACGAGCAGTACTTC
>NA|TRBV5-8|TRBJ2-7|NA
CASSLDRMGEQYF
TGTGCCAGCAGCTTGGACAGGATGGGCGAGCAGTACTTC
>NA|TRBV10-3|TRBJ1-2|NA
CAISESGGDYGYTF
TGTGCCATCAGTGAGTCCGGGGGGGACTATGGCTACACCTTC
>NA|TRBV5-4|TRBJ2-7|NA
CASSLGGTATYEQYF
TGTGCCAGCAGCTTGGGAGGGACGGCAACCTACGAGCAGTACTTC
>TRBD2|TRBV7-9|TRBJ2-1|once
CASSQVTTSGDYNEQFF
TGTGCCAGCAGCCAAGTCACAACTAGCGGGGATTACAATGAGCAGTTCTTC
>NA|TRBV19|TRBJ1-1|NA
CASSIRAGGAFF
TGTGCCAGTAGTATCCGAGCCGGAGGGGCTTTCTTT